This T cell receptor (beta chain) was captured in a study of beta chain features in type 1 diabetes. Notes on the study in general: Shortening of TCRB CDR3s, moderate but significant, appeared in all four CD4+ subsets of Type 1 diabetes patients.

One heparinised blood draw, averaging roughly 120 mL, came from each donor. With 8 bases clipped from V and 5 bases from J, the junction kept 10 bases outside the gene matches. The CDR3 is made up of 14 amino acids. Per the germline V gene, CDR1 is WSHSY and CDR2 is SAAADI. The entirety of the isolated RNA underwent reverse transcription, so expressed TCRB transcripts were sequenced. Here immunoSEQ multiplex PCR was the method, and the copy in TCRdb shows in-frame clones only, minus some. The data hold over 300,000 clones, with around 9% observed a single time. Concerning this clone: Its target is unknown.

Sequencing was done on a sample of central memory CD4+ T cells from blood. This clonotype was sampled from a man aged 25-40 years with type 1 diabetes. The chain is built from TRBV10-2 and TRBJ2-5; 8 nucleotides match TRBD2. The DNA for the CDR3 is TGCGCCAGCGGGGACGCGGGGGGCGGGGAGACCCAGTACTTC. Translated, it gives CASGDAGGGETQYF.